This T cell receptor (beta chain) was recovered during a study of blood T cell repertoires in COVID-19. The CDR3 covers 14 residues. CDR1 is MNHEY and CDR2 is SVGAGI in the germline V gene. J was trimmed by 4 bases and V by 4 bases; bases with no gene match: 6. The data were produced by immunoSEQ multiplex PCR, yet TCRdb's version contains in-frame clones alone and is incomplete. The sample holds under 70,000 clones; around 80% are singletons and the top ten take 10% to 15%. This sequence joins TRBV6-5 and TRBJ1-1; 7 bases line up with TRBD1. The sequenced sample consisted of peripheral blood. The source is a woman older than 75 with acute or convalescent COVID-19. CDR3 amino acids: CASSFRQGGTEAFF. The CDR3 region has the DNA TGTGCCAGCAGTTTTAGACAGGGAGGCACTGAAGCTTTCTTT.